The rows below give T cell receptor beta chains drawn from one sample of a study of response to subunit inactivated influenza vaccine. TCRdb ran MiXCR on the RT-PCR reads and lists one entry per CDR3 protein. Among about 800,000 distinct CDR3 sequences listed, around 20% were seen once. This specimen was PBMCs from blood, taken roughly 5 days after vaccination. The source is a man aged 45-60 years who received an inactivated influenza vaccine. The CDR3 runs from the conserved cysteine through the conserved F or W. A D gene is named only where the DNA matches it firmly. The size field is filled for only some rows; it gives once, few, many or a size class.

TGCAGTGCTCATCTTCCTGGCGAGCAGTTCTTC,CSAHLPGEQFF,TRBJ2-1,.,TRBV20-1,.
TGTGCCAGCGTTGAAAGCCTGGGCAATCAGCCCCAGCATTTT,CASVESLGNQPQHF,TRBJ1-5,.,TRBV28,.
TGCAGCGTTCCGGGACGAATCTCCTACGAGCAGTACTTC,CSVPGRISYEQYF,TRBJ2-7,.,TRBV29-1,few
TGTGCCAGCAGCTCCCTGACGGCGGGGACCGGGGAGCTGTTTTTT,CASSSLTAGTGELFF,TRBJ2-2,.,TRBV7-9,.
TGTGCCAGCAGCGTAGGCGGGGGACTATACACAGATACGCAGTATTTT,CASSVGGGLYTDTQYF,TRBJ2-3,TRBD2,TRBV9,few
TGTGCCAGCAGCCCCAACGCGGCAGAGACCCAGTACTTC,CASSPNAAETQYF,TRBJ2-5,.,TRBV7-7,.
TGCAGTGCTATTACGAGCCGGCTATCCCCTGTCGGAGAGACCCAGTACTTC,CSAITSRLSPVGETQYF,TRBJ2-5,.,TRBV20-1,many
TGTGCCACCAGCAGAGATCCTTACATTCAGTACTTC,CATSRDPYIQYF,TRBJ2-4,.,TRBV15,.
TGTGCCAGCAGCTCTGGACAGGTCGGACAGCCCCAGCATTTT,CASSSGQVGQPQHF,TRBJ1-5,TRBD1,TRBV7-2,few
TGTGCCAGCTCACCCAGGGACGGGGTCGCTGAAGCTTTCTTT,CASSPRDGVAEAFF,TRBJ1-1,.,TRBV18,.
TGTGCCAGCAGCTTGGGTTTAGGGAAAGGTTCGGGTGAGCAGTACTTC,CASSLGLGKGSGEQYF,TRBJ2-7,.,TRBV7-8,.
TGTGCCAGCAGTTTAGCCCTAGAAGATCAGCCCCAGCATTTT,CASSLALEDQPQHF,TRBJ1-5,.,TRBV12-3/TRBV12-4,.
TGTGCCAGCAGCTTGCGGGGACAGTACCTCTCTGGAAACACCATATATTTT,CASSLRGQYLSGNTIYF,TRBJ1-3,TRBD1,TRBV5-4,.
TGCGCCAGCAGCCTGGAGGGACGCGACATCAATGAGCAGTTCTTC,CASSLEGRDINEQFF,TRBJ2-1,.,TRBV5-1,.